This TCR beta chain was retrieved from a study of blood T cell repertoires in COVID-19. This CDR3 comprises 18 residues. Looked up from germline, CDR1 is SGHTA and CDR2 is FQGNSA. Germline trimming cut 1 base from V and 2 bases from J; bases unmatched to any gene: 10. The assay was immunoSEQ multiplex PCR, and TCRdb's table has in-frame clones only and misses some. The sample gives under 45,000 clones, about nine tenths of which show up once; roughly 0.4% is in the top ten. The chain combines TRBV7-2 with TRBJ1-5, with 8 bases aligning to TRBD1. The specimen was peripheral blood. The sequence was obtained from a human donor in a cohort sampled during active COVID-19. The CDR3 region is CASSLEAIGTGGNQPQHF. In DNA, the CDR3 is TGTGCCAGCAGCTTAGAGGCCATTGGGACAGGAGGCAATCAGCCCCAGCATTTT.